Listed below are T cell receptor beta chains from one sample, sequenced in a study of cytomegalovirus exposure and HLA in healthy donors. TCRdb's table, derived via immunoSEQ multiplex PCR, lists solely in-frame clones and lacks some. Counted here are roughly 100,000 clones, over 65% occurring once; the ten biggest clones make up approximately 1.5%. The material sequenced was PBMCs. These receptors originate from a woman aged 40 to 50 in good health and CMV-seronegative. CDR3s include the opening cysteine and the closing phenylalanine or tryptophan. A D gene is named only where the DNA matches it firmly. Part of the rows lack a size; the others show once, few, many or a class for expanded clones.

>TRBV11-2|-|once|TRBJ1-5
TGTGCCAGCAGCTTAGGAGCAGGGGGCAATCAGCCCCAGCATTTT
CASSLGAGGNQPQHF
>TRBV27|-|-|TRBJ1-5
TGTGCCAGCAGTTTCGGCCGGGGTGGCAATCAGCCCCAGCATTTT
CASSFGRGGNQPQHF
>TRBV6-6|TRBD1|-|TRBJ2-7
TGTGCCAGCATCCGGACAGGGAGCCAGCACGAGCAGTACTTC
CASIRTGSQHEQYF
>TRBV7-8|-|-|TRBJ1-2
TGTGCCGGCGCCGGGGGGGCAGGCTATGGCTACACCTTC
CAGAGGAGYGYTF
>TRBV7-9|TRBD2|-|TRBJ2-7
TGTGCCAGCAGCTTAGGCGGGAGCAAGTACGAGCAGTACTTC
CASSLGGSKYEQYF
>TRBV7-9|-|-|TRBJ1-4
TGTGCCAGCAGGAGACAGGAGAATGAAAAACTGTTTTTT
CASRRQENEKLFF
>TRBV7-9|TRBD2|-|TRBJ2-2
TGTGCCAGCAGCTTCCCCTCCCGGGAGGCGAACACCGGGGAGCTGTTTTTT
CASSFPSREANTGELFF
>TRBV7-9|TRBD1|once|TRBJ1-4
TGTGCCAGCAGCTACACACAGGGGAAAAATGAAAAACTGTTTTTT
CASSYTQGKNEKLFF
>TRBV5-4|-|-|TRBJ2-3
TGTGCCAGTAGCTTACGCGGCACAGATACGCAGTATTTT
CASSLRGTDTQYF
>TRBV6-5|-|-|TRBJ1-2
TGTGCCAGCAGTTACCTAGGGGGACATTTAGATGGCTACACCTTC
CASSYLGGHLDGYTF
>TRBV6-1|-|few|TRBJ1-4
TGTGCCAGCTCAGGATCTACAGGGTCTAATGAAAAACTGTTTTTT
CASSGSTGSNEKLFF
>TRBV11-2|TRBD2|-|TRBJ2-7
TGTGCCAGCAGCTTAATAGCGGGAGCGGGCGAGCAGTACTTC
CASSLIAGAGEQYF
>TRBV5-6|TRBD2|-|TRBJ2-3
TGTGCCAGCAGCTCCTACCCTAGCGGGAGTTCAGATACGCAGTATTTT
CASSSYPSGSSDTQYF
>TRBV5-1|-|-|TRBJ1-1
TGCGCCAGCAGCCCGGGGGAGGGCGTGGGGTTAACTGAAGCTTTCTTT
CASSPGEGVGLTEAFF
>TRBV15|-|few|TRBJ1-4
TGTGCCACCAGCAGAGATAAGGAGGGTTCGAAACTGTTTTTT
CATSRDKEGSKLFF
>TRBV15|TRBD1|-|TRBJ1-4
TGTGCCACCAGCAGAGGTCAAGGGGGCCTAAGTAATGAAAAACTGTTTTTT
CATSRGQGGLSNEKLFF
>TRBV28|-|-|TRBJ1-1
TGTGCCAGCAGTTTGGGGGCTATGAACACTGAAGCTTTCTTT
CASSLGAMNTEAFF
>TRBV5-1|-|-|TRBJ2-3
TGCGCCAGCAGCTTGGGTGGGTGGGACTCCACAGATACGCAGTATTTT
CASSLGGWDSTDTQYF
>TRBV6-6|-|-|TRBJ2-7
TGTGCCAGTACCCCCCTTCCTACTTACTACGAGCAGTACTTC
CASTPLPTYYEQYF
>TRBV7-2|-|few|TRBJ2-7
TGTGCCAGCAGCAAGACAGTGAACTCCTACGAGCAGTACTTC
CASSKTVNSYEQYF
>TRBV7-2|-|-|TRBJ2-2
TGTGCCAGCAGCTTACAGGGGACACCCACCGGGGAGCTGTTTTTT
CASSLQGTPTGELFF
>TRBV28|TRBD2|few|TRBJ2-7
TGTGCCAGCATGCCGGCTAGCGGTGACTACGAGCAGTACTTC
CASMPASGDYEQYF
>TRBV18|TRBD2|few|TRBJ2-1
TGTGCCAGCTCACGGGGACTAGCGGGAGCGGGAGAGCAGTTCTTC
CASSRGLAGAGEQFF
>TRBV30|-|-|TRBJ1-2
TGTGCCTGGAGTTACGGGGTATCCTGTGGCTACACCTTC
CAWSYGVSCGYTF
>TRBV7-3|-|-|TRBJ2-1
TGTGCCAGCAGCTTCGGGGGCTACAATGAGCAGTTCTTC
CASSFGGYNEQFF
>TRBV28|-|-|TRBJ2-7
TGTGCCAGCAGACCACGGAACAGTTACTCCTACGAGCAGTACTTC
CASRPRNSYSYEQYF
>TRBV10-3|-|-|TRBJ2-3
TGTGCCATCAGTGATCCGGCGGCCTCCCAGTATTTT
CAISDPAASQYF
>TRBV28|TRBD2|-|TRBJ2-2
TGTGCCAGCAGTCCCGGCCCGAGACTAGCGGGAGGAGGGACCGGGGAGCTGTTTTTT
CASSPGPRLAGGGTGELFF
>TRBV27|-|once|TRBJ1-1
TGTGCCAGCAGTTTATCCGGGGGGCGCGGTGGGGGTGAAGCTTTCTTT
CASSLSGGRGGGEAFF
>TRBV15|-|-|TRBJ1-1
TGTGCCACCAGCAGAGGGACACCGGTGGTTAAGGCTTTCTTT
CATSRGTPVVKAFF
>TRBV4-2|-|-|TRBJ2-7
TGTGCCAGCAGCCAGGAGAGGAGCTCCTACGAGCAGTACTTC
CASSQERSSYEQYF
>TRBV19|-|-|TRBJ1-5
TGTGCCAGTAGTGGAGGTGGGGGGTATAGCAATCAGCCCCAGCATTTT
CASSGGGGYSNQPQHF
>TRBV19|TRBD2|-|TRBJ2-7
TGTGCCAGTAGGTCCCGGACTAGCGGGACCTACGAGCAGTACTTC
CASRSRTSGTYEQYF
>TRBV28|TRBD2|once|TRBJ2-7
TGTGCCAGCAGTTTACGGCGGGAGGTTTACTTC
CASSLRREVYF
>TRBV7-2|-|-|TRBJ1-2
TGTGCCAGCAGCTTAGGTTTTGAGGGCTACACCTTC
CASSLGFEGYTF
>TRBV2|TRBD1|-|TRBJ1-6
TGTGCCAGCAGCCCAGGACAGGATAATTCACCCCTCCACTTT
CASSPGQDNSPLHF
>TRBV7-2|-|-|TRBJ2-2
TGTGCCAGCAGACAGGGAACTAACACCGGGGAGCTGTTTTTT
CASRQGTNTGELFF
>TRBV4-1|-|-|TRBJ2-1
TGCGCCAGCAGCCACTTCGGGAGCAATGAGCAGTTCTTC
CASSHFGSNEQFF
>TRBV5-1|-|-|TRBJ1-2
TGCGCCAGCAGCATGGGACACCAACGAGACTATGGCTACACCTTC
CASSMGHQRDYGYTF
>TRBV7-9|-|-|TRBJ2-5
TGTGCCAGCAGCTCCACCGAGGGTGGGGAGACCCAGTACTTC
CASSSTEGGETQYF
>TRBV28|TRBD2|-|TRBJ2-5
TGTGCCAGCAGTTCCCGGGGGGTACTAGCGGCCCAAGAGACCCAGTACTTC
CASSSRGVLAAQETQYF
>TRBV25-1|-|once|TRBJ1-1
TGTGCCAGCAGACAAACAGGGTCGGGCACTGAAGCTTTCTTT
CASRQTGSGTEAFF
>TRBV7-3|-|-|TRBJ2-2
TGTGCCAGCAGCCGTACTAGACTAGAGAACACCGGGGAGCTGTTTTTT
CASSRTRLENTGELFF
>TRBV5-4|-|-|TRBJ1-2
TGTGCCAGCAGCTTGGCTGGGGCTCGAGACTATGGCTACACCTTC
CASSLAGARDYGYTF
>TRBV29-1|-|-|TRBJ1-1
TGCAGCGTCCTACTAAACACTGAAGCTTTCTTT
CSVLLNTEAFF
>TRBV4-2|-|-|TRBJ2-7
TGTGCCAGCAGCCAAGAAAGGGGATTCTACGAGCAGTACTTC
CASSQERGFYEQYF
>TRBV7-9|-|-|TRBJ1-2
TGTTCCAGCAGCTTAAATCGGGGCTACACCTTC
CSSSLNRGYTF
>TRBV4-1|-|-|TRBJ2-5
TGCGCCAGCAGCCAATGGGCAAAGGAGACCCAGTACTTC
CASSQWAKETQYF
>TRBV5-1|TRBD2|-|TRBJ2-3
TGCGCCAGCAGCGGGCGGGGGGGAAGCGCAGATACGCAGTATTTT
CASSGRGGSADTQYF
>TRBV27|-|-|TRBJ2-1
TGTGCCAGCAGTTTGAGGAATGAACAGGGCCACCAATACAATGAGCAGTTCTTC
CASSLRNEQGHQYNEQFF